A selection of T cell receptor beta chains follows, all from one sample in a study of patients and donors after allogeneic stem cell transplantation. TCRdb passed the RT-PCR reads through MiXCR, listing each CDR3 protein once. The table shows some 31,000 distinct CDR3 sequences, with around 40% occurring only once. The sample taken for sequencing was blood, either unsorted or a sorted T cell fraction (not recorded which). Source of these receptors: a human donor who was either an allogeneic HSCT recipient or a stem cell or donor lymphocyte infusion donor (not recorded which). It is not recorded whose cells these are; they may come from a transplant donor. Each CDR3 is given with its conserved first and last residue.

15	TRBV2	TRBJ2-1	CASRRGRSPYNEQFF
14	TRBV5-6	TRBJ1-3	CASSLEDSGNTIYF
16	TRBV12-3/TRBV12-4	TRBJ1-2	CASRTSLGGGSSRQTF
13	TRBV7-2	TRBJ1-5	CASSLELSQPQHF
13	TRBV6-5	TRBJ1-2	CASSYEGTVGYTF
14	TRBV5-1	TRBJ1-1	CASSLEGRSTEAFF
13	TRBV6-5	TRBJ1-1	CASRKLMNTEAFF
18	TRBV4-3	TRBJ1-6	CASSQEGAWRHGDSPLHF
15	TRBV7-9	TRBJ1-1	CASSLIRPFNTEAFF
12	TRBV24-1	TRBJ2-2	CATSGNTGELFF
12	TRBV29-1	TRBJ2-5	CSVRMGGETQYF
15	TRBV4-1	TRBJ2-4	CASSQRWVAKNIQYF
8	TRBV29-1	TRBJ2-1	CCDARGFF
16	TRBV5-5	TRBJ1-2	CASSPGTGVGGYGYTF
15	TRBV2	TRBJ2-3	CASENLAGDMSTQYF
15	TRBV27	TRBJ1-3	CASSLSIGSGNTIYF
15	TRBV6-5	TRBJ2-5	CASSDGSGGMETQYF
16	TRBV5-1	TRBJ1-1	CASSLDGSGTNTEAFF
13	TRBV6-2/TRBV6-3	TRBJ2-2	CASRFSGSGELFF
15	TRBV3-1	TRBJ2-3	CASSQPTGGGDTQYF
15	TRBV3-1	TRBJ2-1	CASSLYAGVGNEQFF
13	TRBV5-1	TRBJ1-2	CASSLDRGQGYTF
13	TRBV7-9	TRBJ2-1	CASSGDYYNEQFF
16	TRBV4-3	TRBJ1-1	CASSQDFGFAVTEAFF
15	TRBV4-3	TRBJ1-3	CASSQDRTSGNTIYF
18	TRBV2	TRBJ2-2	CASSEPYREAGATGELFF
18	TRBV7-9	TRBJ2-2	CASSPSPIRTGGTGELFF
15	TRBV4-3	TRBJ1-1	CASSLVRGRNTEAFF
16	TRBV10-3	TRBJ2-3	CAISDIAGGDTDTQYF
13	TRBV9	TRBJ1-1	CASSVEGSGSAFF
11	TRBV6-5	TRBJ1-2	CASKRDYGYTF
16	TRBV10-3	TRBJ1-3	CAISDTGTVSGNTIYF
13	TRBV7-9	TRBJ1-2	CASSLDQGLGYTF
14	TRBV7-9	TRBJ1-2	CASSFSGGNYGYTF
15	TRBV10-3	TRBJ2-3	CAISDPRGSPDTQYF
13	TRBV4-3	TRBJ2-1	CASSQGPRDEQFF
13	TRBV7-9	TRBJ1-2	CASIGTGWYGYTF
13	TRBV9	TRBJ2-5	CASSVDRGETQYF
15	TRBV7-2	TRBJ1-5	CASSLEQGAAQPQHF
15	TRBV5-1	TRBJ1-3	CASSLDGTARNTIYF
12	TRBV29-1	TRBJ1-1	CSVDPGQEDAFF
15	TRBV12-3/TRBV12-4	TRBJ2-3	CASSLSGTSTDTQYF
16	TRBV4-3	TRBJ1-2	CASSQFYGGQRDGNTF
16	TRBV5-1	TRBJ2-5	CASSPTSGGARETQYF
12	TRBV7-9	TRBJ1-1	CARSTRGTEAFF
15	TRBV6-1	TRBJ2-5	CASSAHGTGPETQYF
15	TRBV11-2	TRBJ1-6	CASSFGGGKYSPLHF
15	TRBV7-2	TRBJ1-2	CASSLTGGRDYGYTF
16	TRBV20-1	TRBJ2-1	CSARDLPSGTYNEQFF
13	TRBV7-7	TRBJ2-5	CASSLAPEETQYF
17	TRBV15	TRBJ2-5	CATSREGRAAIGETQYF
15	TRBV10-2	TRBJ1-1	CASIDRDRAAAEAFF
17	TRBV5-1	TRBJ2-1	CASSLARGLAAYNEQFF